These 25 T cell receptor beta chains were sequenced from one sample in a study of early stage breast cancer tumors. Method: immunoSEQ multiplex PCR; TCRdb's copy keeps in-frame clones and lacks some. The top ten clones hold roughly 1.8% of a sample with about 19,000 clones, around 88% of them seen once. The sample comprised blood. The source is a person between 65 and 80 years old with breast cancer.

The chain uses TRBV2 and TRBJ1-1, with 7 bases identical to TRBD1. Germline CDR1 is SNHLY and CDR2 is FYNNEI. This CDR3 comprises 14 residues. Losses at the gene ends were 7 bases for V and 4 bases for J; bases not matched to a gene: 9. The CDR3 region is CASTKDRYSTEAFF. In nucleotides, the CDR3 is TGTGCCAGCACCAAGGACAGGTACTCCACTGAAGCTTTCTTT.

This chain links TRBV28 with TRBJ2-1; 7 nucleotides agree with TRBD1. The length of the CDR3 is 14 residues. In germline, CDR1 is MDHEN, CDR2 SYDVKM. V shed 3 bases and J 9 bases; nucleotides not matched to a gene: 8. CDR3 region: CASSFGDRVPEQFF. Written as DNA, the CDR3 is TGTGCCAGCAGTTTTGGCGACAGGGTCCCTGAGCAGTTCTTC.

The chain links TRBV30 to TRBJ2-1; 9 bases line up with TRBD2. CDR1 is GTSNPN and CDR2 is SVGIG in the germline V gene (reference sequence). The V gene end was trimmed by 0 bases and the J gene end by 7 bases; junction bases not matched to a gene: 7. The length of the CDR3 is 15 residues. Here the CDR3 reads CAWSVGAGGWNEQFF. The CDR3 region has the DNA TGTGCCTGGAGTGTCGGAGCGGGGGGTTGGAATGAGCAGTTCTTC. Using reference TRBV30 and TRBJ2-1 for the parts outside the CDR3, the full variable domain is SQTIHQWPATLVQPVGSPLSLECTVEGTSNPNLYWYRQAAGRGLQLLFYSVGIGQISSEVPQNLSASRPQDRQFILSSKKLLLSDSGFYLCAWSVGAGGWNEQFFGPGTRLTVL.

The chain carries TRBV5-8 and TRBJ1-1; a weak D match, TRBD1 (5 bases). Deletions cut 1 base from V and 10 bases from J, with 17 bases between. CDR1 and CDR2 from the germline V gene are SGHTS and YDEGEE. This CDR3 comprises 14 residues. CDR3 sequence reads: CASSLLLGGLGAFF. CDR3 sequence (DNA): TGTGCCAGCAGCTTGTTGTTGGGGGGTTTAGGAGCTTTCTTT.

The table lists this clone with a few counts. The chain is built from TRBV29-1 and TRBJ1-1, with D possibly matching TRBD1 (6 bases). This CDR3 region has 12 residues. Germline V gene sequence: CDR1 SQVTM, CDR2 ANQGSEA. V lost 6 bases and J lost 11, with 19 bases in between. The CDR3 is CSVRTQGRGAFF. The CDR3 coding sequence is TGCAGCGTCCGGACGCAAGGGAGGGGGGCTTTCTTT.

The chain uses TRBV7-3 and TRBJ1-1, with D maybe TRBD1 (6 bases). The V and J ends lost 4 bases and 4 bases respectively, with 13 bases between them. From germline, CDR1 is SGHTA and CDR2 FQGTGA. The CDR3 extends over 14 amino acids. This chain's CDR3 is CASSSQQGFTEAFF. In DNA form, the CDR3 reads TGTGCCAGCAGCTCCCAACAGGGCTTCACTGAAGCTTTCTTT.

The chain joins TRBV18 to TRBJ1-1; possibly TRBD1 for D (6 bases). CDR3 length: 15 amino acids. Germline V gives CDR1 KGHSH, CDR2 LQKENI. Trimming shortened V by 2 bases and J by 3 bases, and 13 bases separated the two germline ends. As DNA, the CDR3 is TGTGCCAGCTCACCAATACAGGGCCCGGACACTGAAGCTTTCTTT. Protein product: CASSPIQGPDTEAFF.

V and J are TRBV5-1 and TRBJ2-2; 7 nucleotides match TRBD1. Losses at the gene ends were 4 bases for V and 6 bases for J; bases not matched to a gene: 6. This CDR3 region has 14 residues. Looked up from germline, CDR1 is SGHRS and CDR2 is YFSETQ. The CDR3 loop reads CASSKRQGSGELFF. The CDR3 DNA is TGCGCCAGCAGCAAAAGACAGGGTTCCGGGGAGCTGTTTTTT.

For the CDR3, the DNA is TGTGCCAGCAGTGAACCGGGACAGGGGTCGAACACCGGGGAGCTGTTTTTT. This codes for CASSEPGQGSNTGELFF. The chain combines TRBV2 with TRBJ2-2; 10 positions match TRBD1. CDR1 is SNHLY and CDR2 is FYNNEI in the germline V gene. V was pared by 2 bases and J by 0 bases, with 3 bases of the junction left unmatched. This CDR3 has 17 amino acids.

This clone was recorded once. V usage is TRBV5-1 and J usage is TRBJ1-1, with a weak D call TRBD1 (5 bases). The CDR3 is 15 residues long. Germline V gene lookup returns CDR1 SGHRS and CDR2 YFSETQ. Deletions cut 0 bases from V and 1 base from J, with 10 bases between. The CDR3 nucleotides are TGCGCCAGCAGCTTGGAGGGGAGGGCGAACACTGAAGCTTTCTTT. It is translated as CASSLEGRANTEAFF.

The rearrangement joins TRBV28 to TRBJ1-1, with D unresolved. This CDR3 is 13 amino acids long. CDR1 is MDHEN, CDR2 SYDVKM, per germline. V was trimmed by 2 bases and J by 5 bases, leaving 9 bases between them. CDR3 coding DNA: TGTGCCAGCAGTTTAACCCGGAGGACTGAAGCTTTCTTT. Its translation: CASSLTRRTEAFF.

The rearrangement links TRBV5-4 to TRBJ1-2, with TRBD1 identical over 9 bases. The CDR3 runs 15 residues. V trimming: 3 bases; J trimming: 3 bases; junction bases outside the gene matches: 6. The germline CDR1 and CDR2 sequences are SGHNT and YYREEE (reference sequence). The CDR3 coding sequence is TGTGCCAGCAGCTCACCTACAGGGGGCTACTATGGCTACACCTTC. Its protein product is CASSSPTGGYYGYTF.

As DNA, the CDR3 is TGCGCCAGCAGCTTAGGGGGTAGCACAGATACGCAGTATTTT. Protein: CASSLGGSTDTQYF. The chain carries TRBV5-1 and TRBJ2-3, with TRBD1 as a possible D gene (6 bases). The CDR3 extends over 14 amino acids. Trimming took off 2 bases at V and 0 bases at J, with 7 bases between the two ends. Germline V gene data show CDR1 as SGHRS and CDR2 as YFSETQ.

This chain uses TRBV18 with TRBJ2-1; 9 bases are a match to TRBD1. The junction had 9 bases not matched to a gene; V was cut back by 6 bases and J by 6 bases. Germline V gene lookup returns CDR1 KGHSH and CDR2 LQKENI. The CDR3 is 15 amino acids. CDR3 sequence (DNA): TGTGCCAGCTCGCCCGGGACAGGGTTCCGCAATGAGCAGTTCTTC. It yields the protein CASSPGTGFRNEQFF.

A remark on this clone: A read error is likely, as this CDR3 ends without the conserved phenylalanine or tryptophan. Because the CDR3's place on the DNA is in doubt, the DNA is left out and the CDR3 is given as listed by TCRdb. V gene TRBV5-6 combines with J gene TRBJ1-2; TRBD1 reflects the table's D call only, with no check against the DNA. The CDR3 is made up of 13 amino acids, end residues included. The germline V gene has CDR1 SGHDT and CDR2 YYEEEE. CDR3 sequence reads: CASSFLDRSLEFG.

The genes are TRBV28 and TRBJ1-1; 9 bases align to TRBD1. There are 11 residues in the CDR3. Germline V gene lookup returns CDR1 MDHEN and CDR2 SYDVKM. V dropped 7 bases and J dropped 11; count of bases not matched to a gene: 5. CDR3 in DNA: TGTGCCAGCAAGAGGACAGGGGCGGCTTTCTTT. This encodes CASKRTGAAFF.

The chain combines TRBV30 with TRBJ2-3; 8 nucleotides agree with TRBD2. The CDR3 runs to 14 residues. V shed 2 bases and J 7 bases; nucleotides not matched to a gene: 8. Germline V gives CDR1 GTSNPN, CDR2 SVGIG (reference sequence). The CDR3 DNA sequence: TGTGCCTGGAGTCCAAACGGGGGGGGAAATACGCAGTATTTT. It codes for CAWSPNGGGNTQYF.

The CDR3 sequence is CATSYGLVQETQYF. CDR3 DNA: TGTGCCACCAGCTACGGACTGGTCCAAGAGACCCAGTACTTC. The chain has TRBV15 and TRBJ2-5; D is possibly TRBD2 (5 bases). V was trimmed by 5 bases and J by 1 base, leaving 11 bases between them. CDR1 LNHNV and CDR2 YYDKDF come from the germline V gene (reference sequence). CDR3 length: 14 amino acids.

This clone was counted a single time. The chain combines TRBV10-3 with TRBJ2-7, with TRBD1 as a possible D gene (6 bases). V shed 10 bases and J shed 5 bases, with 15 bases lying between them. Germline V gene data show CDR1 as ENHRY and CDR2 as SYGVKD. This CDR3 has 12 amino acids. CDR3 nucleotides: TGTGCCACCTCCGGACAGCCCGACGAGCAGTACTTC. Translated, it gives CATSGQPDEQYF.

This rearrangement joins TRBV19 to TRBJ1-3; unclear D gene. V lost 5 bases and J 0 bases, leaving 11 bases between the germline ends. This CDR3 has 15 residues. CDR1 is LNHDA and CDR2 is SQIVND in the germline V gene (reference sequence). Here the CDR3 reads CASSSRAVSGNTIYF. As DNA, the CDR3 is TGTGCCAGTAGTTCTCGAGCCGTCTCTGGAAACACCATATATTTT.

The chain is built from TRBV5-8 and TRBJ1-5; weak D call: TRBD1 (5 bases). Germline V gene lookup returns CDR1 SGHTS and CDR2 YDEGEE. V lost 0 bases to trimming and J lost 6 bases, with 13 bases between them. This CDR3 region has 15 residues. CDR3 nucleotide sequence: TGTGCCAGCAGCTTGGCCGGGGGGTCGGCTCAGCCCCAGCATTTT. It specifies CASSLAGGSAQPQHF.

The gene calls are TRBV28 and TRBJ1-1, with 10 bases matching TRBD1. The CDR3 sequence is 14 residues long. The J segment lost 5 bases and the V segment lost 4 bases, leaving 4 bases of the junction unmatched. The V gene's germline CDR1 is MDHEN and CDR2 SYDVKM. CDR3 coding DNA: TGTGCCAGCAGTTCGGGGGACAGGGGAACTGAAGCTTTCTTT. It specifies CASSSGDRGTEAFF.

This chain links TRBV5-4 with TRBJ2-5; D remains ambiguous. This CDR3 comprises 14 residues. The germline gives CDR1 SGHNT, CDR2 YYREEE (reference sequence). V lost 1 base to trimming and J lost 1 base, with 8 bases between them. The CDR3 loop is CASSLQASQETQYF. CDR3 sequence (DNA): TGTGCCAGCAGCTTGCAGGCCTCCCAAGAGACCCAGTACTTC. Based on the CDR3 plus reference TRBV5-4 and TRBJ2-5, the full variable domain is ETGVTQSPTHLIKTRGQQVTLRCSSQSGHNTVSWYQQALGQGPQFIFQYYREEENGRGNFPPRFSGLQFPNYSSELNVNALELDDSALYLCASSLQASQETQYFGPGTRLLVL.

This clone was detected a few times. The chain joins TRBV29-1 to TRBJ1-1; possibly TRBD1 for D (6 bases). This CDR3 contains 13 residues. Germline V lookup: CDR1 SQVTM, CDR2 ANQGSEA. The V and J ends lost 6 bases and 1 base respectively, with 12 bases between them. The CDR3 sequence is CSVVNRENTEAFF. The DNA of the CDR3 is TGCAGCGTGGTTAACAGGGAGAACACTGAAGCTTTCTTT.

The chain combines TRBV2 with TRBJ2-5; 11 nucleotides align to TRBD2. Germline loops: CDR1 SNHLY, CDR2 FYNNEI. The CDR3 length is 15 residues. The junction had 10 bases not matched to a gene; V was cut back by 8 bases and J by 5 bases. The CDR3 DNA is TGTGCCAGCGGTATAGCGGGGGGGCGAGGGGAGACCCAGTACTTC. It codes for CASGIAGGRGETQYF.